The clone carrying this T cell receptor (beta chain) was counted between two and nine times. Its antigen is not identified. The single heparinised draw taken from each donor contained roughly 100 mL of blood on average. The data belong to a study of beta chain features in type 1 diabetes. Across the study: Examination spanned roughly 110 million sorted cells from all samples. General observations from the study: The analysis here could not establish whether HLA type shapes TCRB rearrangement. For Type 1 diabetes patients, all four CD4+ subsets carried TCRB CDR3s that were moderately but significantly shorter.

All of the isolated RNA was reverse transcribed, so expressed TCRB transcripts were sequenced. The data were produced by immunoSEQ multiplex PCR, yet TCRdb's version contains in-frame clones alone and is incomplete. This table holds roughly 730,000 clones, around an eighth found once. This sequence was found in a man in his late teens or twenties with type 1 diabetes. The sequenced material came from naive CD4+ T cells from blood.

CDR3 region: CASSFDSGQPQHF. The CDR3 coding sequence is TGTGCCAGCAGCTTTGACAGCGGTCAGCCCCAGCATTTT. The chain employs TRBV7-9 and TRBJ1-5, with D perhaps TRBD1 (5 bases). CDR1 and CDR2 from the germline V gene are SEHNR and FQNEAQ (reference sequence). The CDR3 covers 13 residues. V was cut by 3 bases and J by 6 bases, with 9 bases left in between.